What follows is one TCR beta chain and its context. What it binds is not known. V lost 1 base and J lost 5, with 6 bases in between. Per germline, CDR1 SEHNR and CDR2 FQNEAQ (reference sequence). This CDR3 spans 13 amino acids. Donors came from a validation cohort of over 100 subjects, distinct from the first 666-subject cohort. This specimen belongs to a study of cytomegalovirus exposure and HLA in healthy donors. General study findings and limits: The listing of 160 or so TCR beta chains classed them as cytomegalovirus-associated.

Repertoires were generated with immunoSEQ multiplex PCR, while TCRdb's copy carries only in-frame clones and drops some. The sample carries roughly 150,000 clones, 85% to 90% recorded once. The gene calls are TRBV7-9 and TRBJ1-3; D gene uncertain. This receptor was obtained from a woman in her thirties in good health and CMV-seronegative. Sequencing was carried out using PBMCs. Here the CDR3 reads CASSLVRRNTIYF. The DNA of the CDR3 is TGTGCCAGCAGCTTAGTGCGTCGAAACACCATATATTTT.